This passage covers 21 T cell receptor beta chains from one sample sequenced in a study of regulatory T cells in long-lasting Graves disease. In building TCR beta libraries, iRepertoire HTBI primers were used together with Arm-PCR of CDR3 regions. TCRdb called the multiplex PCR reads again in MiXCR, with one record for every CDR3 protein. In the table there are nearly 350,000 distinct CDR3 sequences, 15% to 20% of which are singletons. Time point here: persistent/refractory GD, antithyroid drugs over 5 years with positive TRAb. RNA from PBMCs was the source of the TCR library. This specimen was peripheral blood mononuclear cells (PBMCs), taken when the disease was refractory, from a patient treated with antithyroid drugs. These TCRs come from a female donor with Graves disease.

In its sample, this clonotype was seen many times. The rearrangement links TRBV20-1 to TRBJ2-7; D might be TRBD2 (6 bases). This CDR3 comprises 14 residues. Germline V lookup: CDR1 DFQATT, CDR2 SNEGSKA (reference sequence). Trimming pared 5 bases from V and 2 bases from J, leaving 16 bases between. The CDR3 DNA reads TGCAGTGCTTCTCCGGGACTTCCCCCCTACGAGCAGTACTTC. It translates to CSASPGLPPYEQYF.

The chain recombines TRBV30 with TRBJ1-5, with 8 bases lining up with TRBD1. CDR1 is GTSNPN and CDR2 is SVGIG in the germline V gene (reference sequence). Unmatched junction bases numbered 2, after V lost 4 bases and J lost 0 bases. The CDR3 consists of 14 residues. CDR3 in DNA: TGTGCCTGGAACAGGGGGTCTAGCAATCAGCCCCAGCATTTT. It codes for CAWNRGSSNQPQHF.

This clonotype was seen many times. The chain employs TRBV5-1 and TRBJ1-2; 7 nucleotides line up with TRBD1. Per germline, CDR1 SGHRS and CDR2 YFSETQ. The CDR3 is 15 residues long. Trimming at V came to 0 bases and at J to 6 bases, leaving 8 bases not matched to a gene. The CDR3 reads CASSLAGQTSDGYTF. The CDR3 nucleotides are TGCGCCAGCAGCTTGGCGGGACAGACTTCCGATGGCTACACCTTC.

This clonotype was seen ten or more times. The rearrangement joins TRBV28 to TRBJ1-5; possible D gene TRBD1, 5 bases. The V gene lost 3 bases and the J gene lost 3 bases, with 12 bases spanning the gap. CDR1 and CDR2 (germline): MDHEN, SYDVKM. The CDR3 totals 15 residues. CDR3 nucleotide sequence: TGTGCCAGCAGTTTTCTCCGGGGGGACAATCAGCCCCAGCATTTT. The encoded protein is CASSFLRGDNQPQHF.

This clonotype was picked up a small number of times. This rearrangement joins TRBV29-1 to TRBJ2-6; D could derive from TRBD1 or TRBD2 (5 bases each). This CDR3 contains 13 residues. Trimming shortened V by 4 bases and J by 3 bases, and 7 bases separated the two germline ends. Looked up from germline, CDR1 is SQVTM and CDR2 is ANQGSEA. The CDR3 reads CSVAGRGANVLTF. In DNA form, the CDR3 reads TGCAGCGTTGCGGGGCGTGGGGCCAACGTCCTGACTTTC.

This clonotype was seen many times. The J gene is TRBJ2-5, the V gene TRBV6-1, with TRBD1 matching 9 bases. CDR3 length equals 14 residues. The V and J ends lost 8 bases and 1 base, in that order; junction bases with no gene match: 5. The germline V gene has CDR1 MNHNS and CDR2 SASEGT. Written as DNA, the CDR3 is TGTGCCAGCGGGACAGGGAGGTCCCAAGAGACCCAGTACTTC. Amino acids: CASGTGRSQETQYF.

This clonotype was observed many times. The genes are TRBV24-1 and TRBJ1-2; 8 bases line up with TRBD1. From germline, CDR1 is KGHDR and CDR2 SFDVKD. This CDR3 spans 15 amino acids. V lost 2 bases, J lost 7 bases, and 8 bases stayed unmatched. Here the CDR3 reads CATSDYPTGEVGYTF. The CDR3 coding sequence is TGTGCCACCAGTGATTATCCGACAGGGGAAGTTGGCTACACCTTC.

The table lists this clonotype with many counts. The J gene is TRBJ1-5, the V gene TRBV12-5; D not certain. Looked up from germline, CDR1 is LGHNT and CDR2 is FRNRAP. V was shortened by 5 bases and J by 2 bases, with 4 bases between the two germline ends. The CDR3 has 12 amino acids. CDR3 nucleotide sequence: TGTGCTAGTGGTCCAGGCAATCAGCCCCAGCATTTT. Its translation is CASGPGNQPQHF.

J is TRBJ1-5 and V is TRBV19; 8 bases fit TRBD1. This CDR3 has 18 residues. Germline V gene data show CDR1 as LNHDA and CDR2 as SQIVND (reference sequence). V lost 8 bases and J lost 3; bases outside the gene matches: 18. The CDR3 DNA reads TGTGCCAGTCAGACGGGGACAGGCGGCGAACTTATCAATCAGCCCCAGCATTTT. Translated, it gives CASQTGTGGELINQPQHF.

This clonotype was counted a few times. This chain uses TRBV19 with TRBJ1-1; D is possibly TRBD1 (5 bases). The germline V gene has CDR1 LNHDA and CDR2 SQIVND (reference sequence). V shed 3 bases and J shed 6 bases, with 17 bases lying between them. This CDR3 comprises 15 residues. The CDR3 is CASSILGGVGAEAFF. DNA for the CDR3: TGTGCCAGTAGTATTCTTGGGGGAGTAGGGGCTGAAGCTTTCTTT.

Worth noting for this clonotype: Given a much more abundant clone one base away, this may be a read error. The CDR3 ends on some other residue instead of the conserved phenylalanine or tryptophan, so this is likely a read error. The rearrangement uses TRBV29-1 and TRBJ1-1; D gene unclear. This CDR3 is built from 12 residues. The germline V gene encodes CDR1 SQVTM and CDR2 ANQGSEA. Trimming stripped 1 base from V and 8 bases from J, with 11 bases between. The CDR3 bases are TGCAGCGTTGAAGTCAGCGACCTAGAAGCTTTCTCT. Translating gives CSVEVSDLEAFS.

Notes on this clonotype: A single base separates this from a much larger clone, so it may be a read error. J is TRBJ2-5 and V is TRBV6-4; tentative D call: TRBD1 (5 bases). The germline V gene has CDR1 MRHNA and CDR2 SNTAGT. This CDR3 is 18 amino acids long. Trimming took off 1 base at V and 5 bases at J, with 23 bases between the two ends. The CDR3 loop reads CASSDCERGTYVRETQYF. CDR3 coding DNA: TGTGCCAGCAGTGACTGCGAAAGGGGCACCTATGTGCGGGAGACCCAGTACTTC.

This clonotype was picked up many times. This chain connects TRBV19 to TRBJ2-5; 7 nucleotides line up with TRBD1. Germline V gene data show CDR1 as LNHDA and CDR2 as SQIVND (reference sequence). Trimming at V came to 4 bases and at J to 0 bases, leaving 2 bases not matched to a gene. There are 14 residues in the CDR3. The CDR3 coding sequence is TGTGCCAGTAGTACCGGGACAGACCAAGAGACCCAGTACTTC. This encodes CASSTGTDQETQYF.

J is TRBJ2-2 and V is TRBV20-1; D gene unclear. CDR1 is DFQATT and CDR2 is SNEGSKA in the germline V gene (reference sequence). The CDR3 runs to 12 residues. V was clipped by 2 bases and J by 1 base, with 2 bases between them. The CDR3: CSARRNTGELFF. CDR3 nucleotide sequence: TGCAGTGCTAGAAGGAACACCGGGGAGCTGTTTTTT.

This clonotype has only a few counts. The gene calls are TRBV30 and TRBJ1-2; D may be TRBD1 (5 bases). This CDR3 comprises 13 residues. V lost 2 bases and J 3 bases, leaving 10 bases between the germline ends. The germline V gene has CDR1 GTSNPN and CDR2 SVGIG (reference sequence). CDR3 loop: CAWSWGRYYGYTF. CDR3 coding DNA: TGTGCCTGGAGTTGGGGCCGCTACTATGGCTACACCTTC.

The chain links TRBV6-9 to TRBJ2-5; 10 nucleotides match TRBD2. Germline trimming cut 3 bases from V and 4 bases from J; bases unmatched to any gene: 8. The CDR3 runs 16 residues. Germline V gene data show CDR1 as MNHGY and CDR2 as SVAAGI. Here the CDR3 DNA reads TGTGCCAGCAGTTACAGGCTAGCGGGAGAAGGAGAGACCCAGTACTTC. Amino acids: CASSYRLAGEGETQYF.

Ten or more counts support this clonotype. The genes are TRBV29-1 and TRBJ1-2, with 10 positions matching TRBD1. Germline values: CDR1 SQVTM, CDR2 ANQGSEA. The CDR3 sequence is 17 residues long. V gave up 1 base and J gave up 5 bases; unmatched junction bases: 13. CDR3 bases: TGCAGCGTTGAAGTTCCAAAGAGACAGGGGGCAGGGTATGGCTACACCTTC. This gives the protein CSVEVPKRQGAGYGYTF. Complete variable domain (other parts from reference TRBV29-1 and TRBJ1-2): SAVISQKPSRDICQRGTSLTIQCQVDSQVTMMFWYRQQPGQSLTLIATANQGSEATYESGFVIDKFPISRPNLTFSTLTVSNMSPEDSSIYLCSVEVPKRQGAGYGYTFGSGTRLTVV.

This clonotype was counted between two and nine times. V is TRBV12-3 or TRBV12-4 and J is TRBJ2-3; D ambiguous. Trimming left V 5 bases short and J 7 bases short, with 10 bases between. This CDR3 contains 12 residues. The CDR3 spells CASSQALYTQYF. The CDR3 bases are TGTGCCAGCAGTCAAGCCCTTTATACGCAGTATTTT.

In this sample, this clonotype turned up once. The V and J genes are TRBV3-1 and TRBJ1-3; 7 bases line up with TRBD1. The CDR3 runs 16 residues. V lost 1 base, J lost 10 bases, and 13 bases stayed unmatched. Germline assignment: CDR1 LGHDT and CDR2 YNNKEL (reference sequence). CDR3 coding DNA: TGTGCCAGCAGCCAAGCCATGACAGGGCTAGGGAAAACCATATATTTT. Translation: CASSQAMTGLGKTIYF. Full variable domain (rest looked up from reference TRBV3-1 and TRBJ1-3): DTAVSQTPKYLVTQMGNDKSIKCEQNLGHDTMYWYKQDSKKFLKIMFSYNNKELIINETVPNRFSPKSPDKAHLNLHINSLELGDSAVYFCASSQAMTGLGKTIYFGEGSWLTVV.

This clonotype appeared many times. The chain employs TRBV2 and TRBJ1-2; 9 bases match TRBD1. The CDR3 runs 15 residues. The ends lost 5 bases at V and 5 bases at J; junction bases unmatched: 9. Germline V gene sequence: CDR1 SNHLY, CDR2 FYNNEI. Written as DNA, the CDR3 is TGTGCCAGCAGTCCGCGGGACAGGGTGCCTTATGGCTACACCTTC. This codes for CASSPRDRVPYGYTF.

This chain connects TRBV20-1 to TRBJ2-7, with TRBD1 matching 9 bases. Germline V gene lookup returns CDR1 DFQATT and CDR2 SNEGSKA (reference sequence). CDR3 length: 15 residues. V trimming: 2 bases; J trimming: 4 bases; junction bases outside the gene matches: 9. The CDR3 region has the DNA TGCAGTGCTAGACAGGGGGACAGGGAGTCATACGAGCAGTACTTC. This codes for CSARQGDRESYEQYF.